This TCR beta chain is from a study of spatial heterogeneity in lung cancer. About the study: Alpha-chain sequences were detected in numbers that were consistently lower than beta-chain sequences.

CDR3 length equals 14 residues. Germline V gene sequence: CDR1 SGHTA, CDR2 FQGNSA. Deletions cut 2 bases from V and 7 bases from J, with 9 bases between. Time point described: sample taken at primary tumor resection. Sequencing covered unsorted whole RNA taken from tumor, nontumor lung or frozen PBMC. Whole-study findings and limits: Expanded intratumoral alpha and beta TCR counts tracked tumor mutation counts.

TCRdb reanalysed the 5' RACE reads using MiXCR and keeps one entry per CDR3 protein. This sample has 1,500 to 2,000 distinct CDR3 sequences, with roughly 5.2% found just once. This clonotype counts as medium-sized (0.01 to 0.1%). The antigen is not known. The clonotype was recovered from a male donor with early-stage non-small cell lung cancer. The material sequenced was lung tumor tissue, taken at surgery. The chain employs TRBV7-2 and TRBJ1-6; the D is unclear. CDR3 nucleotide sequence: TGTGCCAGCAGCTTAAATTCTGGGAATTCACCCCTCCACTTT. Protein product: CASSLNSGNSPLHF.